The rows below give T cell receptor beta chains drawn from one sample of a study of CD8 T cells in Susac syndrome. TCRdb fed the immunoSEQ multiplex PCR reads into MiXCR, producing one record per CDR3 protein. Of approximately 190,000 distinct CDR3 sequences detected, 95% appear once; the ten largest clones hold around 0.1%. Material: CD4+ T cells from PBMCs. The source of these receptors is a human donor with Susac syndrome. Both conserved end residues are part of each CDR3. The D gene is left open where the match is weak. Size tells how often a clone was seen (once, few, many) or the class of an expanded clone, and some rows leave it out.

.,.,TRBV20-1,TRBJ2-1,13,CSAILLTYNEQFF,TGCAGTGCTATTCTACTCACGTACAATGAGCAGTTCTTC
.,.,TRBV30,TRBJ1-1,13,CAWSTGSAPPAFF,TGTGCCTGGAGTACAGGGAGCGCCCCGCCAGCTTTCTTT
.,.,TRBV20-1,TRBJ1-2,12,CSAPRTSAGYTF,TGCAGTGCACCTCGGACCAGTGCGGGCTACACCTTC
once,.,TRBV7-3,TRBJ1-1,13,CASSLIRDTAAFF,TGTGCCAGCAGCCTCATCAGGGACACTGCGGCTTTCTTT
once,.,TRBV20-1,TRBJ2-3,12,CSARAAGDTQYF,TGCAGTGCTAGAGCGGCAGGGGATACGCAGTATTTT
.,.,TRBV7-2,TRBJ2-6,15,CASSYRSSGANVLTF,TGTGCCAGCAGTTACAGGTCGTCTGGGGCCAACGTCCTGACTTTC
few,.,TRBV6-5,TRBJ1-1,13,CASSYTGNTEAFF,TGTGCCAGCAGTTATACAGGGAACACTGAAGCTTTCTTT
.,.,TRBV20-1,TRBJ2-7,15,CSARDGTANSYEQYF,TGCAGTGCTAGGGACGGGACTGCCAACTCCTACGAGCAGTACTTC
.,.,TRBV7-2,TRBJ2-1,14,CASSSPPARHEQFF,TGTGCCAGCAGCTCCCCACCGGCACGGCATGAGCAGTTCTTC
.,TRBD2,TRBV30,TRBJ2-1,16,CAWSVLRAGGLNEQFF,TGTGCCTGGAGTGTACTCCGAGCGGGGGGGCTCAATGAGCAGTTCTTC
.,TRBD2,TRBV9,TRBJ2-3,15,CASGGASGADDTQYF,TGTGCCAGCGGGGGGGCTAGCGGGGCTGACGATACGCAGTATTTT
.,TRBD1,TRBV29-1,TRBJ1-2,14,CSVETRQGGFYYTF,TGCAGCGTTGAAACCCGACAGGGGGGTTTTTACTACACCTTC
.,.,TRBV5-4,TRBJ2-2,15,CASSLMVGPGGELFF,TGTGCCAGCAGCTTGATGGTGGGACCGGGCGGGGAGCTGTTTTTT
.,.,TRBV29-1,TRBJ2-3,14,CSVEPQGSPDTQYF,TGCAGCGTTGAACCCCAGGGTAGTCCAGATACGCAGTATTTT
.,.,TRBV28,TRBJ1-1,15,CASSPGWALNTEAFF,TGTGCCAGCAGTCCAGGGTGGGCCCTGAACACTGAAGCTTTCTTT
.,.,TRBV4-2,TRBJ2-4,15,CASSQAGDGKNIQYF,TGTGCCAGCAGCCAAGCAGGGGACGGCAAAAACATTCAGTACTTC
.,TRBD1,TRBV20-1,TRBJ2-1,15,CSADNRDRGYNEQFF,TGCAGTGCAGACAACCGGGACAGGGGCTACAATGAGCAGTTCTTC
.,TRBD1,TRBV14,TRBJ1-1,20,CASSQFVGTGSLARNTEAFF,TGTGCCAGCAGCCAATTCGTCGGGACAGGGAGTTTAGCGAGGAACACTGAAGCTTTCTTT
.,.,TRBV5-1,TRBJ2-1,14,CASSWLPLYNEQFF,TGCGCCAGCAGTTGGCTCCCTCTCTACAATGAGCAGTTCTTC
.,.,TRBV6-2/TRBV6-3,TRBJ1-2,14,CASSYSTQDYGYTF,TGTGCCAGCAGTTACTCGACCCAAGACTATGGCTACACCTTC
.,.,TRBV6-6,TRBJ2-1,13,CAAYRRDGNEQFF,TGTGCCGCCTACCGGCGGGATGGCAATGAGCAGTTCTTC
once,.,TRBV2,TRBJ1-4,11,CASSEAEKLFF,TGTGCCAGCAGTGAAGCAGAAAAACTGTTTTTT
.,TRBD1,TRBV29-1,TRBJ1-5,13,CSVGGTVGQPQHF,TGCAGCGTTGGGGGGACAGTCGGTCAGCCCCAGCATTTT
.,.,TRBV7-2,TRBJ2-2,13,CASSFEGAGELFF,TGTGCCAGCAGCTTCGAGGGAGCCGGGGAGCTGTTTTTT
.,.,TRBV15,TRBJ1-1,14,CATSREQGYTEAFF,TGTGCCACCAGCAGAGAACAGGGTTACACTGAAGCTTTCTTT
.,.,TRBV6-6,TRBJ1-1,14,CASARQGMNTEAFF,TGTGCCAGCGCAAGGCAGGGAATGAACACTGAAGCTTTCTTT
.,.,TRBV12-3/TRBV12-4,TRBJ2-1,15,CASSRRQSGADEQFF,TGTGCCAGCAGCCGGAGGCAGTCTGGGGCCGATGAGCAGTTCTTC
.,TRBD1,TRBV24-1,TRBJ2-3,16,CATSDPTGQGPDTQYF,TGTGCCACCAGTGATCCGACGGGACAGGGACCAGATACGCAGTATTTT
.,.,TRBV20-1,TRBJ2-5,13,CSARRGLQETQYF,TGCAGTGCTAGGAGGGGACTCCAAGAGACCCAGTACTTC
.,.,TRBV27,TRBJ1-5,14,CASSYRVGNQPQHF,TGTGCCAGCAGCTACAGGGTTGGCAATCAGCCCCAGCATTTT
.,.,TRBV20-1,TRBJ1-2,10,CSASPYGYTF,TGCAGTGCAAGCCCCTATGGCTACACCTTC
.,TRBD2,TRBV20-1,TRBJ2-3,14,CSARDQRGGVTQYF,TGCAGTGCTAGAGATCAGCGGGGGGGGGTTACGCAGTATTTT
.,.,TRBV10-3,TRBJ2-5,14,CAISEGKSKETQYF,TGTGCCATCAGTGAGGGGAAATCGAAAGAGACCCAGTACTTC
.,TRBD1,TRBV30,TRBJ1-4,14,CAWSVNQGGEKLFF,TGTGCCTGGAGTGTAAACCAGGGGGGAGAAAAACTGTTTTTT
.,.,TRBV12-3/TRBV12-4,TRBJ1-1,13,CASSFRNIAEAFF,TGTGCCAGCAGTTTCAGAAATATAGCTGAAGCTTTCTTT
.,.,TRBV4-3,TRBJ1-2,17,CASSQDLGARPNYGYTF,TGCGCCAGCAGCCAAGATTTGGGGGCCAGGCCGAACTATGGCTACACCTTC
.,TRBD2,TRBV7-3,TRBJ2-1,15,CASSLALAGGQEQFF,TGTGCCAGCAGCTTGGCTCTAGCGGGGGGGCAGGAGCAGTTCTTC
once,.,TRBV5-6,TRBJ1-5,18,CASSPLRFDREGRQPQHF,TGTGCCAGCAGCCCACTGCGATTTGACCGTGAAGGTCGACAGCCCCAGCATTTT
.,.,TRBV9,TRBJ1-6,13,CASSVGGPPPLHF,TGTGCCAGCAGCGTAGGGGGACCGCCCCCCCTCCACTTT
.,.,TRBV29-1,TRBJ2-4,13,CSVGQPTSDIQYF,TGCAGCGTTGGGCAACCCACCTCAGACATTCAGTACTTC
.,TRBD2,TRBV28,TRBJ2-1,14,CASRSGTRGNEQFF,TGTGCCAGCAGGTCCGGGACTAGAGGGAATGAGCAGTTCTTC
.,TRBD1,TRBV30,TRBJ2-3,16,CAWSGDSGPHTDTQYF,TGTGCCTGGAGCGGGGACAGCGGTCCGCACACAGATACGCAGTATTTT
.,TRBD2,TRBV3-1,TRBJ2-5,17,CASSQMGTSGGRETQYF,TGTGCCAGCAGCCAGATGGGAACTAGCGGGGGGAGAGAGACCCAGTACTTC
.,.,TRBV29-1,TRBJ1-1,12,CSVEIRGHITFF,TGCAGCGTTGAAATAAGGGGACATATAACTTTCTTT
.,TRBD1,TRBV6-5,TRBJ1-2,16,CASSSPTGAINYGYTF,TGTGCCAGCAGTTCACCTACAGGGGCGATAAACTATGGCTACACCTTC
.,.,TRBV4-2,TRBJ1-1,16,CASSQDVVSSNAEAFF,TGTGCCAGCAGCCAAGATGTTGTGAGCTCGAACGCTGAAGCTTTCTTT
.,TRBD2,TRBV4-1,TRBJ2-5,15,CASSHLAGGLETQYF,TGCGCCAGCAGCCACCTAGCGGGGGGATTGGAGACCCAGTACTTC
.,.,TRBV25-1,TRBJ1-2,12,CASSELGYGYTF,TGTGCCAGCAGTGAGCTAGGATATGGCTACACCTTC
.,.,TRBV5-1,TRBJ2-5,17,CASSLDRAFGSQETQYF,TGCGCCAGCAGCTTGGATCGGGCCTTCGGCAGCCAAGAGACCCAGTACTTC
.,.,TRBV9,TRBJ2-5,14,CASSARGAAETQYF,TGTGCCAGCAGCGCCCGAGGAGCGGCCGAGACCCAGTACTTC
.,TRBD1,TRBV30,TRBJ2-2,17,CAWRGLGDSLNTGELFF,TGTGCCTGGAGAGGCCTTGGGGACAGCCTGAACACCGGGGAGCTGTTTTTT
.,.,TRBV15,TRBJ1-3,13,CATSRDPGNTIYF,TGTGCCACCAGCAGAGACCCCGGAAACACCATATATTTT
.,.,TRBV5-1,TRBJ1-2,14,CASSYGGNNYGYTF,TGCGCCAGCAGCTATGGTGGCAATAACTATGGCTACACCTTC
.,TRBD1,TRBV20-1,TRBJ2-5,15,CSARPIDRVLETQYF,TGCAGTGCCAGACCAATTGACAGGGTCTTAGAGACCCAGTACTTC
.,.,TRBV24-1,TRBJ2-2,13,CAAGRGNTGELFF,TGTGCCGCAGGTCGGGGGAACACCGGGGAGCTGTTTTTT